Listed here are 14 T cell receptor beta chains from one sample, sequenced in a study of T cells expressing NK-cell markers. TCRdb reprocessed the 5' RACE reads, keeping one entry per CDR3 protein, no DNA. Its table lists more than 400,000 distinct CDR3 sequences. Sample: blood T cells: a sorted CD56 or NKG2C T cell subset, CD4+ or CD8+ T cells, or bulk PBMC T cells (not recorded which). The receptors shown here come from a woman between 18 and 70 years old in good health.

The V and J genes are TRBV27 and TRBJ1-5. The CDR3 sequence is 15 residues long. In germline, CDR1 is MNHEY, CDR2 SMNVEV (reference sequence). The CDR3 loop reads CASRPGGRAPQPQHF.

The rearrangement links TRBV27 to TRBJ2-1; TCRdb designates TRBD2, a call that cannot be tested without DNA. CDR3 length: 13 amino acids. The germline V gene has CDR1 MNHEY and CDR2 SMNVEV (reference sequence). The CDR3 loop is CASSLYSPHEQFF.

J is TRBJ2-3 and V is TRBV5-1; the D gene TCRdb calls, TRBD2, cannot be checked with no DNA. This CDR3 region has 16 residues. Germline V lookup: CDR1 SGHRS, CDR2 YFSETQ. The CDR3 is CASSLGGRNIADTQYF.

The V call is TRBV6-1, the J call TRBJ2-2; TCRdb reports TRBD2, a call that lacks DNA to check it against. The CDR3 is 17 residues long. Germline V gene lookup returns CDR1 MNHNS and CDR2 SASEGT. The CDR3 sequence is CASSRGRTSGNTGELFF.

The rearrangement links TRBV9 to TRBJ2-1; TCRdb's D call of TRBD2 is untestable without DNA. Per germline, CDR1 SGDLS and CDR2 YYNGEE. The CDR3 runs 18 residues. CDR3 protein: CASSARGLAGGPSQEQFF. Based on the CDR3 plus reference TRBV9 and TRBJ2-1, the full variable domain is DSGVTQTPKHLITATGQRVTLRCSPRSGDLSVYWYQQSLDQGLQFLIQYYNGEERAKGNILERFSAQQFPDLHSELNLSSLELGDSALYFCASSARGLAGGPSQEQFFGPGTRLTVL.

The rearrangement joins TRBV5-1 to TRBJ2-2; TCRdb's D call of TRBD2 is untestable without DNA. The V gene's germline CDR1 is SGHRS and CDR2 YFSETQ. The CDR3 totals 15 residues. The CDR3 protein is CASSQSPITTGELFF.

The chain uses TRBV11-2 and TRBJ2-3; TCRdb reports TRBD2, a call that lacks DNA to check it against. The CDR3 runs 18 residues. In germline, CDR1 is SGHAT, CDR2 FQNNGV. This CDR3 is CASSLGTSGGGLTDTQYF.

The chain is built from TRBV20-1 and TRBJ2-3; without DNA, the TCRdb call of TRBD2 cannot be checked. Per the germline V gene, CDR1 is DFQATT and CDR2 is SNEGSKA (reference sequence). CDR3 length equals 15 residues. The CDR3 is CSAPPGGPFTDTQYF.

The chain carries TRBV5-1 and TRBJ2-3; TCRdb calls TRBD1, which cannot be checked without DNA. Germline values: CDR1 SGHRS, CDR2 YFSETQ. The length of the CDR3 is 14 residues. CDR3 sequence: CASSPGQSTDTQYF.

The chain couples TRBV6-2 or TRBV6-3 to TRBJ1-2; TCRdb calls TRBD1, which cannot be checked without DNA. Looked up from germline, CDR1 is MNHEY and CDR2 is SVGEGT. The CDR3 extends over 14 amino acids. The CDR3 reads CASSYQTGAYGYTF.

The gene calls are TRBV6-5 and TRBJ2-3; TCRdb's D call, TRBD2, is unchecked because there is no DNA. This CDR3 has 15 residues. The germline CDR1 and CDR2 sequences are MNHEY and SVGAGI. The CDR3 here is CASSYERGGPDTQYF.

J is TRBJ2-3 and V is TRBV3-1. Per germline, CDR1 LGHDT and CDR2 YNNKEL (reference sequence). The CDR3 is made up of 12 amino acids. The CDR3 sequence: CASTTSGDTQYF.

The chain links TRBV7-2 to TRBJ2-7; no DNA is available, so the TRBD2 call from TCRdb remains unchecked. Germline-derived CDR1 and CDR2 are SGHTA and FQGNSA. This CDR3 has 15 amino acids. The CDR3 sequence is CASSALTSGNYEQYF.

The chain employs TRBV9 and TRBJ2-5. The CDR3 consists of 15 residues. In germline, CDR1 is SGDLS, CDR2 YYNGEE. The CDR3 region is CASSTTGRLQETQYF.